One and the same sample provided the 30 T cell receptor beta chains below, sequenced in a study of regulatory T cells in long-lasting Graves disease. Stated time point: newly diagnosed GD, antithyroid drugs for less than 3 months. Generation of the TCR library employed RNA extracted from PBMCs. Through Arm-PCR of CDR3 regions and iRepertoire HTBI primers, TCR beta libraries were built. MiXCR, run by TCRdb on the multiplex PCR reads, gives a single entry per CDR3 protein. This sample yields about 350,000 distinct CDR3 sequences, of which roughly 16% are seen a single time; roughly 21% belongs to the top ten. This same sample was also taken into another study, of T cells in Graves' hyperthyroidism and ophthalmopathy.

The sequencing here drew on peripheral blood mononuclear cells (PBMCs), taken at new diagnosis, from a patient treated with antithyroid drugs. The receptor source for this set is a woman between 18 and 29 years old with Graves disease.

This clonotype showed up many times. This rearrangement joins TRBV5-1 to TRBJ2-7; no clear D. In germline, CDR1 is SGHRS, CDR2 YFSETQ. The CDR3 loop spans 14 amino acids. Trimming left V 0 bases short and J 5 bases short, with 12 bases between. CDR3 nucleotide sequence: TGCGCCAGCAGCTTGGCTGGGCTTGCCGACGAGCAGTACTTC. This gives the protein CASSLAGLADEQYF. Looking up the rest from reference TRBV5-1 and TRBJ2-7 gives the full variable domain: KAGVTQTPRYLIKTRGQQVTLSCSPISGHRSVSWYQQTPGQGLQFLFEYFSETQRNKGNFPGRFSGRQFSNSRSEMNVSTLELGDSALYLCASSLAGLADEQYFGPGTRLTVT.

This clonotype has only one observation. A much more abundant neighbour one base away suggests this may be a read error. The chain has TRBV5-1 and TRBJ1-6, with D unresolved. There are 13 residues in the CDR3. The germline V gene has CDR1 SGHRS and CDR2 YFSETQ. Between the trimmed V and J ends, which lost 0 bases and 9 bases, there was a span of 7 bases. The CDR3 region is CASSLAMGSPLHF. CDR3 in DNA: TGCGCCAGCAGCTTGGCCATGGGTTCACCCCTCCACTTT.

Many counts were recorded for this clonotype. The gene calls are TRBV20-1 and TRBJ1-5; 7 bases match TRBD1. CDR3 length: 17 amino acids. Germline values: CDR1 DFQATT, CDR2 SNEGSKA (reference sequence). V was clipped by 2 bases and J by 5 bases; unmatched bases: 15. CDR3 DNA sequence: TGCAGTGCTAGACTCTGGCGGGGGGCCAGGGGGGATCAGCCCCAGCATTTT. Encoded protein: CSARLWRGARGDQPQHF.

This clonotype was seen at least ten times. This chain uses TRBV28 with TRBJ1-1; TRBD1 agrees at 8 bases. Per germline, CDR1 MDHEN and CDR2 SYDVKM. This CDR3 comprises 15 residues. V lost 6 bases to trimming and J lost 1 base; unmatched junction nucleotides: 7. The DNA for the CDR3 is TGTGCCAGCAGCGAACTTGGACAGGGGAACACTGAAGCTTTCTTT. Residues: CASSELGQGNTEAFF.

On this clonotype: A read error is likely, as this CDR3 ends without the conserved phenylalanine or tryptophan. The chain couples TRBV20-1 to TRBJ2-7; D is undetermined. The CDR3 totals 13 residues. In germline, CDR1 is DFQATT, CDR2 SNEGSKA (reference sequence). V lost 3 bases and J 0 bases, leaving 9 bases between the germline ends. The chain's CDR3 is CSARVESSYEQYS. For the CDR3, the DNA is TGCAGTGCTAGGGTAGAGAGCTCCTACGAGCAGTACTCC.

This clonotype was counted many times. The chain carries TRBV11-2 and TRBJ2-3; 11 bases map to TRBD2. This CDR3 spans 18 amino acids. The J segment lost 4 bases and the V segment lost 2 bases, leaving 11 bases of the junction unmatched. Germline V gives CDR1 SGHAT, CDR2 FQNNGV. CDR3 coding DNA: TGTGCCAGCAGCTTACTAGGAATAGCGGGAGGGTTGCCAGATACGCAGTATTTT. It codes for CASSLLGIAGGLPDTQYF.

This rearrangement joins TRBV20-1 to TRBJ2-7; 8 bases are a match to TRBD1. In germline, CDR1 is DFQATT, CDR2 SNEGSKA (reference sequence). This CDR3 comprises 14 residues. J gave up 3 bases and V 5 bases, and 9 bases lay outside the gene matches. The CDR3 sequence is CSAPDRGLLYEQYF. The CDR3 nucleotides read TGCAGTGCTCCAGACAGGGGCCTACTCTACGAGCAGTACTTC.

This clonotype came up many times. The chain carries TRBV6-1 and TRBJ2-2; tentatively, D is TRBD1 or TRBD2 (5 bases each). CDR1 is MNHNS, CDR2 SASEGT, per germline. Trimming pared 7 bases from V and 8 bases from J, leaving 14 bases between. The CDR3 has 13 amino acids. The CDR3 is CASNMGESGELFF. The CDR3 coding sequence is TGTGCCAGCAATATGGGGGAGTCGGGGGAGCTGTTTTTT.

There are many counts of this clonotype. The chain is built from TRBV5-4 and TRBJ1-1; the match to TRBD1 covers 9 bases. J was trimmed by 5 bases and V by 4 bases; bases with no gene match: 15. This CDR3 has 17 amino acids. Per the germline V gene, CDR1 is SGHNT and CDR2 is YYREEE (reference sequence). The CDR3 nucleotides are TGTGCCAGCAGCCAGAGGGACAGGGCCCCTTGGAATACTGAAGCTTTCTTT. Translating gives CASSQRDRAPWNTEAFF.

This clonotype was detected ten times or more. The junction differs from germline at one of its ends, possibly a read error. The V and J genes are TRBV7-7 and TRBJ2-5; 8 bases line up with TRBD1. CDR1 is SSHAT and CDR2 is FNYEAQ in the germline V gene (reference sequence). The CDR3 is 14 amino acids. The CDR3 DNA follows: TGTGCTAGCAGCTCCGGGACAGGCCAAGAGACCCAGTACTTC. It encodes CASSSGTGQETQYF.

This clonotype appeared a few times. This sequence joins TRBV7-8 and TRBJ2-1, with D possibly being TRBD2 (6 bases). Germline assignment: CDR1 SGHVS and CDR2 FQNEAQ. This CDR3 region has 14 residues. Trimming removed 1 base at V and 8 bases at J, with 12 bases between. In nucleotides, the CDR3 is TGTGCCAGCAGCTTAGTGGGGGGAACTGATGAGCAGTTCTTC. Amino acid sequence: CASSLVGGTDEQFF.

This clonotype was counted between two and nine times. The rearrangement links TRBV6-5 to TRBJ1-3; a possible D gene is TRBD1 (6 bases). The CDR3 has 15 residues. CDR1 and CDR2 from the germline V gene are MNHEY and SVGAGI. V lost 4 bases and J 4 bases, leaving 14 bases between the germline ends. In nucleotides, the CDR3 is TGTGCCAGCAGTTTTCGGGGGGCTACAGGAAACACCATATATTTT. It encodes CASSFRGATGNTIYF.

This rearrangement joins TRBV6-1 to TRBJ1-5; 8 nucleotides align to TRBD1. V gave up 6 bases and J gave up 4 bases; unmatched junction bases: 5. The CDR3 totals 14 residues. The V gene's germline CDR1 is MNHNS and CDR2 SASEGT. The CDR3 nucleotides read TGTGCCAGCAGGACAGGGACAGGAAATCAGCCCCAGCATTTT. Translating it yields CASRTGTGNQPQHF.

This chain connects TRBV7-8 to TRBJ1-6, with TRBD1 as a possible D gene (6 bases). Germline values: CDR1 SGHVS, CDR2 FQNEAQ. Trimming removed 2 bases at V and 6 bases at J, with 11 bases between. CDR3 length: 15 amino acids. Here the CDR3 DNA reads TGTGCCAGCAGCTTAATACCGGGGGCTAATTCACCCCTCCACTTT. Its protein product is CASSLIPGANSPLHF.

This clonotype showed up many times. V gene TRBV28 combines with J gene TRBJ2-1, with D tentatively TRBD1 (6 bases). The CDR3 is 16 residues long. Germline assignment: CDR1 MDHEN and CDR2 SYDVKM. Trimming removed 5 bases at V and 8 bases at J, with 22 bases between. The CDR3 bases are TGTGCCAGCAGTCCTAGGGGGTGGAGGCTTAAGGATGAGCAGTTCTTC. Amino acids: CASSPRGWRLKDEQFF.

The table lists this clonotype with a few counts. V is TRBV6-1 and J is TRBJ1-5; unclear D gene. Between the trimmed V and J ends, which lost 5 bases and 2 bases, there was a span of 19 bases. The V gene's germline CDR1 is MNHNS and CDR2 SASEGT. CDR3 size: 17 residues. The chain's CDR3 is CASSPLDRRLGNQPQHF. The CDR3 region has the DNA TGTGCCAGCAGTCCTCTAGACCGAAGGTTGGGCAATCAGCCCCAGCATTTT.

This clonotype has just one count. A single base separates this from a much larger clone, so it may be a read error. V usage is TRBV9 and J usage is TRBJ1-6; 7 bases align to TRBD1. The ends lost 1 base at V and 8 bases at J; junction bases unmatched: 12. CDR3 size: 17 residues. Germline lookup yields CDR1 SGDLS and CDR2 YYNGEE. Written as DNA, the CDR3 is TGTGCCAGCAGCGTAAGGGGACAGATAACTTTGGATTCACCCCTCCACTTT. This encodes CASSVRGQITLDSPLHF.

This clonotype was picked up a small number of times. The chain employs TRBV2 and TRBJ1-1, with 7 bases that match TRBD1. Germline V gene data show CDR1 as SNHLY and CDR2 as FYNNEI. The junction had 8 bases not matched to a gene; V was cut back by 5 bases and J by 5 bases. There are 14 residues in the CDR3. This chain's CDR3 is CASSKRQGWTEAFF. In DNA, the CDR3 is TGTGCCAGCAGTAAGAGACAGGGATGGACTGAAGCTTTCTTT.

The chain is built from TRBV18 and TRBJ1-5; no reliable D call. CDR1 KGHSH and CDR2 LQKENI come from the germline V gene. V lost 0 bases and J lost 9, with 15 bases in between. This CDR3 spans 15 amino acids. CDR3 in DNA: TGTGCCAGCTCACCACCAGGTCAGGTTGGCGGGCCCCAGCATTTT. It specifies CASSPPGQVGGPQHF.

This clonotype was detected many times. V is TRBV20-1 and J is TRBJ2-1; 7 nucleotides match TRBD2. The CDR3 is made up of 16 amino acids. Germline CDR1 is DFQATT and CDR2 is SNEGSKA (reference sequence). V lost 2 bases and J lost 3; bases outside the gene matches: 10. The CDR3 DNA reads as TGCAGTGCTAGACCGTACGGGGCGGGGGACTACAATGAGCAGTTCTTC. Translated, it gives CSARPYGAGDYNEQFF.

In its sample, this clonotype was seen a few times. J is TRBJ1-5 and V is TRBV20-1, with D possibly matching TRBD1 (5 bases). This CDR3 comprises 16 residues. Trimming removed 3 bases at V and 1 base at J, with 16 bases between. Germline-derived CDR1 and CDR2 are DFQATT and SNEGSKA (reference sequence). The CDR3 DNA reads as TGCAGTGCTAGCACCTCGGGGGGGGTGAGCAATCAGCCCCAGCATTTT. Translated, it gives CSASTSGGVSNQPQHF.

This clonotype was recorded a few times. This chain uses TRBV9 with TRBJ2-3, with TRBD2 matching 12 bases. From germline, CDR1 is SGDLS and CDR2 YYNGEE. The V and J ends lost 3 bases and 0 bases, in that order; junction bases with no gene match: 2. The CDR3 runs to 16 residues. DNA for the CDR3: TGTGCCAGCAGCGCGCTAGCGGGGGGGAGCACAGATACGCAGTATTTT. Translation gives CASSALAGGSTDTQYF.

In its sample, this clonotype was seen many times. This chain connects TRBV3-1 to TRBJ2-1; D remains unclear. CDR1 and CDR2 (germline): LGHDT, YNNKEL (reference sequence). Trimming cost V 1 base and J 0 bases, with 10 bases left between them. The CDR3 extends over 16 amino acids. CDR3 region: CASSQVLGPSYNEQFF. Written as DNA, the CDR3 is TGTGCCAGCAGCCAAGTCCTCGGGCCCTCCTACAATGAGCAGTTCTTC.

A remark on this clonotype: This may be a read error: a much more frequent sequence differs by one nucleotide. The chain carries TRBV10-3 and TRBJ1-1, with TRBD1 as a possible D gene (5 bases). Germline values: CDR1 ENHRY, CDR2 SYGVKD. CDR3 length: 13 amino acids. The V and J ends lost 10 bases and 0 bases respectively, with 12 bases between them. The CDR3 region has the DNA TGTGCCACCAGAGAGGGGATGAACACTGAAGCTTTCTTT. The encoded protein is CATREGMNTEAFF.

At least ten counts were recorded for this clonotype. This rearrangement joins TRBV2 to TRBJ2-7; D is unclear. Per the germline V gene, CDR1 is SNHLY and CDR2 is FYNNEI. V lost 8 bases and J lost 7, with 9 bases in between. The CDR3 totals 10 residues. CDR3 nucleotide sequence: TGTGCCAGCTCTAGTCAGGAGCAGTACTTC. This codes for CASSSQEQYF.

This clonotype was recorded a few times. V usage is TRBV12-3 or TRBV12-4 and J usage is TRBJ1-1, with D tentatively TRBD1 (6 bases). Between the trimmed V and J ends, which lost 5 bases and 5 bases, there was a span of 18 bases. This CDR3 has 15 residues. CDR3 DNA sequence: TGTGCCAGCAGTCCACACCAGGGGCCTGGGACTGAAGCTTTCTTT. This gives the protein CASSPHQGPGTEAFF.

V gene TRBV6-1 combines with J gene TRBJ2-1, with D possibly matching TRBD1 (6 bases). The length of the CDR3 is 15 residues. Germline assignment: CDR1 MNHNS and CDR2 SASEGT. Trimming removed 4 bases at V and 2 bases at J, with 12 bases between. The CDR3 loop is CASSVTGSPYNEQFF. CDR3 bases: TGTGCCAGCAGTGTCACAGGGTCCCCCTACAATGAGCAGTTCTTC.

Worth noting for this clonotype: The junction and the germline gene differ at one end; a read error may be behind it. This chain uses TRBV5-1 with TRBJ2-3; 11 bases are a match to TRBD2. The germline V gene has CDR1 SGHRS and CDR2 YFSETQ. This CDR3 is built from 16 residues. CDR3 in amino acids: CASSPGVAGGRNTQYF. The CDR3 DNA reads TGCGCCAGCAGCCCCGGAGTAGCGGGGGGGCGGAATACTCAGTATTTT.

This clonotype was detected ten times or more. V is TRBV9 and J is TRBJ1-2; 8 bases line up with TRBD1. The V and J ends lost 0 bases and 4 bases, in that order; junction bases with no gene match: 14. This CDR3 has 18 residues. CDR1 and CDR2 from the germline V gene are SGDLS and YYNGEE. The DNA of the CDR3 is TGTGCCAGCAGCGTAGATCAGGGGGCGACCACTTTCAGCTATGGCTACACCTTC. Protein: CASSVDQGATTFSYGYTF.

This sequence joins TRBV6-4 and TRBJ1-1; 7 positions match TRBD1. V trimming: 6 bases; J trimming: 11 bases; junction bases outside the gene matches: 15. Germline CDR1 reads MRHNA; CDR2 reads SNTAGT. The CDR3 has 14 residues. The CDR3: CASSAGTATRGAFF. In DNA, the CDR3 is TGTGCCAGCAGCGCCGGGACAGCGACCCGAGGGGCTTTCTTT.